These 26 T cell receptor beta chains share one sample of origin, sequenced in a study of T cell responses to AZD1222 COVID-19 vaccine. Only in-frame clones appear in the TCRdb table, and some are missing; sequencing was by immunoSEQ multiplex PCR. Here the sample spans roughly 150,000 clones, about 93% being singletons. Sequencing was performed on peripheral blood, taken on day 0 of AZD1222 vaccination. Source of these receptors: an adult in good health.

The chain recombines TRBV30 with TRBJ1-2; TRBD1 aligns across 7 bases. CDR1 is GTSNPN and CDR2 is SVGIG in the germline V gene (reference sequence). J gave up 4 bases and V 3 bases, and 8 bases lay outside the gene matches. This CDR3 has 14 residues. DNA of the CDR3: TGTGCCTGGAGCCGGGACAGCACCTTCTATGGCTACACCTTC. This gives the protein CAWSRDSTFYGYTF.

This clone was seen a handful of times. The chain employs TRBV9 and TRBJ2-2, with 7 bases aligning to TRBD1. Germline assignment: CDR1 SGDLS and CDR2 YYNGEE. The CDR3 runs 16 residues. The trim removed 5 bases at V and 6 bases at J, leaving 13 bases unmatched. The DNA of the CDR3 is TGTGCCAGCAGGACAGGGCCACAACTGTTTGCCGGGGAGCTGTTTTTT. It codes for CASRTGPQLFAGELFF.

The count of this clone is one. The chain joins TRBV6-1 to TRBJ2-1, with D possibly being TRBD1 (6 bases). The CDR3 is 16 amino acids. Germline CDR1 MNHNS, CDR2 SASEGT. Between the trimmed V and J ends, which lost 5 bases and 4 bases, there was a span of 18 bases. The CDR3 here is CASSKVGDTPYNEQFF. The CDR3 bases are TGTGCCAGCAGTAAAGTTGGGGACACCCCGTACAATGAGCAGTTCTTC.

V usage is TRBV2 and J usage is TRBJ1-4; D gene uncertain. Germline CDR1 SNHLY, CDR2 FYNNEI. This CDR3 is 13 amino acids long. The V and J ends lost 5 bases and 6 bases respectively, with 10 bases between them. Here the CDR3 DNA reads TGTGCCAGCAGTCCCCGAACGGATGAAAAACTGTTTTTT. Translating gives CASSPRTDEKLFF.

The rearrangement links TRBV9 to TRBJ1-1; unclear D gene. This CDR3 has 14 residues. Germline values: CDR1 SGDLS, CDR2 YYNGEE. The ends were cut back, 2 bases at V and 1 base at J, with 9 bases in the middle. As DNA, the CDR3 is TGTGCCAGCAGCGTCAGCCCTGGGAACACTGAAGCTTTCTTT. Its translation is CASSVSPGNTEAFF.

V usage is TRBV2 and J usage is TRBJ1-2, with D possibly TRBD1 on 6 matching bases. Trimming took off 10 bases at V and 8 bases at J, with 23 bases between the two ends. Germline CDR1 is SNHLY and CDR2 is FYNNEI. This CDR3 has 14 amino acids. The CDR3 DNA sequence: TGTGCCACCCCACTTTCTAGGATAGGACAGGGCTACACCTTC. Its translation: CATPLSRIGQGYTF.

This rearrangement joins TRBV7-9 to TRBJ2-1; 13 positions agree with TRBD2. This CDR3 contains 16 residues. Trimming at V came to 5 bases and at J to 7 bases, leaving 8 bases not matched to a gene. CDR1 is SEHNR, CDR2 FQNEAQ, per germline (reference sequence). CDR3 region: CASSPLTSGGQNEQFF. In DNA form, the CDR3 reads TGTGCCAGCAGCCCCCTGACTAGCGGGGGGCAGAATGAGCAGTTCTTC.

The rearrangement joins TRBV29-1 to TRBJ1-3, with D unresolved. Germline V lookup: CDR1 SQVTM, CDR2 ANQGSEA. This CDR3 is built from 12 residues. V dropped 4 bases and J dropped 2 bases, with 6 bases sitting between them. In nucleotides, the CDR3 is TGCAGCGTTGGCGGGACTGGAAACACCATATATTTT. This sequence encodes CSVGGTGNTIYF.

J is TRBJ1-5 and V is TRBV28; 9 nucleotides align to TRBD1. Germline assignment: CDR1 MDHEN and CDR2 SYDVKM. This CDR3 contains 14 residues. V gave up 6 bases and J gave up 7 bases; unmatched junction bases: 7. CDR3 nucleotides: TGTGCCAGCAGGGGACAGGGAGGCCCACAGCCCCAGCATTTT. Protein sequence: CASRGQGGPQPQHF. The full variable domain, in which reference TRBV28 and TRBJ1-5 provide the parts outside the CDR3, is DVKVTQSSRYLVKRTGEKVFLECVQDMDHENMFWYRQDPGLGLRLIYFSYDVKMKEKGDIPEGYSVSREKKERFSLILESASTNQTSMYLCASRGQGGPQPQHFGDGTRLSIL.

A remark on this clone: A junction boundary mismatches the germline segment, possibly from a read error. The rearrangement uses TRBV27 and TRBJ2-1, with D perhaps being TRBD1 or TRBD2 (5 bases each). This CDR3 comprises 13 residues. Germline loops: CDR1 MNHEY, CDR2 SMNVEV (reference sequence). CDR3 loop: CASNSGTYNEQFF. CDR3 DNA sequence: TGTGCCAGCAACTCCGGGACCTACAATGAGCAATTCTTC.

The chain recombines TRBV12-3 or TRBV12-4 with TRBJ1-1; possibly TRBD1 for D (5 bases). V was pared by 7 bases and J by 5 bases, with 14 bases between. The CDR3 is 13 residues long. CDR3 nucleotides: TGTGCCAGCATTAAGACCTGGGGGACTGAAGCTTTCTTT. Translation gives CASIKTWGTEAFF.

This chain uses TRBV27 with TRBJ1-6; a possible D gene is TRBD1 (6 bases). This CDR3 region has 17 residues. Germline V gene data show CDR1 as MNHEY and CDR2 as SMNVEV (reference sequence). V was clipped by 6 bases and J by 0 bases, with 15 bases between them. The CDR3 bases are TGTGCCAGCAGCCCGGTAGGGGGTAGCTCCTATAATTCACCCCTCCACTTT. This translates into CASSPVGGSSYNSPLHF.

V and J are TRBV6-5 and TRBJ1-6; D is ambiguous. Trimming removed 7 bases from V and 5 bases from J, with 15 bases in between. Germline CDR1 is MNHEY and CDR2 is SVGAGI. The CDR3 is 15 amino acids. This CDR3 is CASTRGGRDNSPLHF. The CDR3 DNA reads TGTGCCAGCACGAGAGGAGGTAGGGATAATTCACCCCTCCACTTT.

This chain joins TRBV4-3 and TRBJ2-2; TRBD2 aligns across 9 bases. CDR1 is LGHNA and CDR2 is YSLEER in the germline V gene. The junction had 3 bases not matched to a gene; V was cut back by 0 bases and J by 1 base. CDR3 length: 17 amino acids. The CDR3 DNA reads TGCGCCAGCAGCCAAGATGGAGCGGGAGGGAACACCGGGGAGCTGTTTTTT. Its protein is CASSQDGAGGNTGELFF.

In its sample, this clone was seen a few times. The chain uses TRBV9 and TRBJ1-5, with 8 nucleotides matching TRBD1. The CDR3 runs 15 residues. In germline, CDR1 is SGDLS, CDR2 YYNGEE. V shed 3 bases and J 3 bases; nucleotides not matched to a gene: 5. The CDR3 DNA is TGTGCCAGCAGCGCCAGACAGGGGTACAATCAGCCCCAGCATTTT. This gives the protein CASSARQGYNQPQHF. Based on the CDR3 plus reference TRBV9 and TRBJ1-5, the full variable domain is DSGVTQTPKHLITATGQRVTLRCSPRSGDLSVYWYQQSLDQGLQFLIQYYNGEERAKGNILERFSAQQFPDLHSELNLSSLELGDSALYFCASSARQGYNQPQHFGDGTRLSIL.

The chain uses TRBV27 and TRBJ1-5; 7 bases agree with TRBD1. CDR1 and CDR2 (germline): MNHEY, SMNVEV (reference sequence). Losses at the gene ends were 3 bases for V and 4 bases for J; bases not matched to a gene: 6. The CDR3 runs 15 residues. As DNA, the CDR3 is TGTGCCAGCAGTTTTCGGGGGGACAGTAATCAGCCCCAGCATTTT. Translated: CASSFRGDSNQPQHF.

The V gene is TRBV7-6, the J gene TRBJ2-2; D remains ambiguous. CDR1 is SGHVS and CDR2 is FNYEAQ in the germline V gene. The CDR3 length is 15 residues. Trimming stripped 3 bases from V and 2 bases from J, with 10 bases between. CDR3 protein: CASSLDARNTGELFF. The DNA for the CDR3 is TGTGCCAGCAGCTTGGATGCGCGAAACACCGGGGAGCTGTTTTTT.

The chain couples TRBV14 to TRBJ2-5; the D is unclear. CDR1 and CDR2 (germline): SGHDN, FVKESK. Trimming removed 2 bases at V and 2 bases at J, with 18 bases between. The length of the CDR3 is 17 residues. CDR3 sequence: CASSQLLKRNLQETQYF. The DNA of the CDR3 is TGTGCCAGCAGCCAACTGCTAAAGAGAAACCTTCAAGAGACCCAGTACTTC.

The rearrangement uses TRBV29-1 and TRBJ1-1; the D gene is possibly TRBD1 (5 bases). The CDR3 totals 12 residues. V was cut by 4 bases and J by 5 bases, with 11 bases left in between. Germline CDR1 and CDR2: SQVTM and ANQGSEA. The CDR3 nucleotides read TGCAGCGTTGCCAGGGTGGAGACTGAAGCTTTCTTT. This translates into CSVARVETEAFF.

The V gene is TRBV7-9, the J gene TRBJ2-1, with D maybe TRBD2 (6 bases). The germline CDR1 and CDR2 sequences are SEHNR and FQNEAQ (reference sequence). The CDR3 is made up of 16 amino acids. The V end was cut by 3 bases, the J end by 6 bases, with 18 bases between. CDR3 nucleotides: TGTGCCAGCAGCTTGCTGGGCGGAGGGTTAAGCAATGAGCAGTTCTTC. Its protein is CASSLLGGGLSNEQFF. Looking up the rest from reference TRBV7-9 and TRBJ2-1 gives the full variable domain: DTGVSQNPRHKITKRGQNVTFRCDPISEHNRLYWYRQTLGQGPEFLTYFQNEAQLEKSRLLSDRFSAERPKGSFSTLEIQRTEQGDSAMYLCASSLLGGGLSNEQFFGPGTRLTVL.

The rearrangement links TRBV27 to TRBJ1-2; D not certain. Germline V gene sequence: CDR1 MNHEY, CDR2 SMNVEV (reference sequence). V was cut by 4 bases and J by 4 bases, with 13 bases left in between. CDR3 length equals 14 residues. CDR3 DNA: TGTGCCAGCAGTTCAGGTCAGGCAACCTATGGCTACACCTTC. Protein sequence: CASSSGQATYGYTF.

The chain combines TRBV27 with TRBJ1-2; 8 nucleotides agree with TRBD1. The V and J ends lost 6 bases and 3 bases, in that order; junction bases with no gene match: 15. Germline CDR1 and CDR2: MNHEY and SMNVEV (reference sequence). The CDR3 sequence is 17 residues long. Here the CDR3 DNA reads TGTGCCAGCAGATCTTACAGGGGGGGACGGATGGACTATGGCTACACCTTC. This translates into CASRSYRGGRMDYGYTF.

This clone was seen only once. This chain connects TRBV18 to TRBJ1-1; D unclear. Trimming took 2 bases from V and 1 from J, leaving 8 bases between them. This CDR3 spans 14 amino acids. Germline loops: CDR1 KGHSH, CDR2 LQKENI. The CDR3 spells CASSPFGGNTEAFF. As DNA, the CDR3 is TGTGCCAGCTCACCATTTGGTGGGAACACTGAAGCTTTCTTT.

There are a few counts of this clone. The chain links TRBV5-1 to TRBJ2-1, with D perhaps TRBD2 (5 bases). The CDR3 loop spans 15 amino acids. Germline assignment: CDR1 SGHRS and CDR2 YFSETQ. Trimming removed 4 bases from V and 7 bases from J, with 18 bases in between. The CDR3 coding sequence is TGCGCCAGCAGCCCCGTGGGTGAGGGCGGAAATGAGCAGTTCTTC. It specifies CASSPVGEGGNEQFF.

This rearrangement joins TRBV2 to TRBJ2-7, with D possibly being TRBD1 (6 bases). V lost 6 bases to trimming and J lost 2 bases, with 14 bases between them. This CDR3 has 14 residues. Germline CDR1 is SNHLY and CDR2 is FYNNEI. For the CDR3, the DNA is TGTGCCAGCAGCGCTTACAGGGCTACCTACGAGCAGTACTTC. Residues: CASSAYRATYEQYF.

This clone is a singleton in its sample. J is TRBJ1-1 and V is TRBV7-2, with D possibly being TRBD1 (5 bases). Looked up from germline, CDR1 is SGHTA and CDR2 is FQGNSA. Trimming left V 3 bases short and J 1 base short, with 9 bases between. The CDR3 consists of 14 residues. Here the CDR3 reads CASSFQGSNTEAFF. The CDR3 nucleotides read TGTGCCAGCAGCTTTCAGGGATCGAACACTGAAGCTTTCTTT.